One and the same sample provided the 31 T cell receptor beta chains below, sequenced in a study of CD8 T cells in Susac syndrome. RNA totalling about 0.45 to 1 ug underwent reverse transcription with random hexamers. TCRdb reanalysed the immunoSEQ multiplex PCR reads using MiXCR and keeps one entry per CDR3 protein. The data show 150,000 to 200,000 distinct CDR3 sequences, roughly nine tenths seen once. Sequenced material: CD4+ T cells from PBMCs. The receptor set was obtained from a human donor with Susac syndrome.

The rearrangement joins TRBV6-5 to TRBJ1-1; D unresolved. V lost 8 bases, J lost 5 bases, and 9 bases lay in between. The CDR3 sequence is 11 residues long. Germline CDR1 MNHEY, CDR2 SVGAGI. The DNA for the CDR3 is TGTGCCAGCCGGAAAAGGACTGAAGCTTTCTTT. Its protein is CASRKRTEAFF.

This sequence joins TRBV4-1 and TRBJ2-2; no clear D gene. Trimming left V 4 bases short and J 6 bases short, with 9 bases between. CDR1 and CDR2 (germline): MGHRA, YSYEKL. This CDR3 is 13 amino acids long. The CDR3 sequence: CASSPPPAGELFF. The CDR3 DNA reads TGCGCCAGCAGCCCACCCCCGGCCGGGGAGCTGTTTTTT.

This clonotype appeared once. The chain uses TRBV20-1 and TRBJ1-2; 7 bases are a match to TRBD1. Germline V gives CDR1 DFQATT, CDR2 SNEGSKA (reference sequence). J was trimmed by 8 bases and V by 5 bases; bases with no gene match: 11. The CDR3 runs to 13 residues. The CDR3 nucleotides read TGCAGTGCTCAAGGACAGGTGGTCGGGGGCTACACCTTC. The encoded protein is CSAQGQVVGGYTF.

The chain has TRBV28 and TRBJ2-7, with D perhaps TRBD1 (6 bases). The CDR3 totals 15 residues. Trimming shortened V by 3 bases and J by 3 bases, and 15 bases separated the two germline ends. The germline gives CDR1 MDHEN, CDR2 SYDVKM. CDR3 bases: TGTGCCAGCAGTTTCCGGACAGTCCTGGACTACGAGCAGTACTTC. Its translation is CASSFRTVLDYEQYF.

The rearrangement links TRBV7-6 to TRBJ2-7, with TRBD2 identical over 13 bases. The trim removed 5 bases at V and 3 bases at J, leaving 7 bases unmatched. CDR3 length equals 16 residues. CDR1 SGHVS and CDR2 FNYEAQ come from the germline V gene. CDR3 protein: CASSPRTSGRGYEQYF. CDR3 DNA: TGTGCCAGCAGCCCAAGGACTAGCGGGAGAGGCTACGAGCAGTACTTC. The full variable domain, with the rest looked up from reference TRBV7-6 and TRBJ2-7, is GAGVSQSPRYKVTKRGQDVALRCDPISGHVSLYWYRQALGQGPEFLTYFNYEAQQDKSGLPNDRFSAERPEGSISTLTIQRTEQRDSAMYRCASSPRTSGRGYEQYFGPGTRLTVT.

The V call is TRBV12-5, the J call TRBJ1-2, with 8 positions matching TRBD1. V lost 1 base and J lost 8; bases outside the gene matches: 9. The CDR3 spans 15 residues. In germline, CDR1 is LGHNT, CDR2 FRNRAP. CDR3 coding DNA: TGTGCTAGTGGTTTGGAGGCAGGGGGCTTTGGGGGCTACACCTTC. This gives the protein CASGLEAGGFGGYTF.

The chain has TRBV30 and TRBJ2-5, with D perhaps matching TRBD1 (5 bases). This CDR3 has 14 residues. Germline assignment: CDR1 GTSNPN and CDR2 SVGIG (reference sequence). V shed 2 bases and J shed 5 bases, with 15 bases lying between them. The CDR3, as DNA: TGTGCCTGGAGTCGAAGGACACTCCCGGAGACCCAGTACTTC. Its protein product is CAWSRRTLPETQYF.

This sequence joins TRBV3-1 and TRBJ2-3, with D uncertain. The CDR3 has 14 amino acids. Germline values: CDR1 LGHDT, CDR2 YNNKEL (reference sequence). Trimming took off 4 bases at V and 0 bases at J, with 8 bases between the two ends. DNA of the CDR3: TGTGCCAGCAGCCGTATCCAGAGCACAGATACGCAGTATTTT. This encodes CASSRIQSTDTQYF.

This chain uses TRBV7-2 with TRBJ2-7; TRBD1 is a possible D gene (5 bases). Germline CDR1 is SGHTA and CDR2 is FQGNSA. With 3 bases removed from V and 0 bases from J, the gap between germline ends came to 9 bases. The CDR3 covers 14 residues. In DNA form, the CDR3 reads TGTGCCAGCAGCTTCCCAGGGATCTCCTACGAGCAGTACTTC. Protein product: CASSFPGISYEQYF.

This clonotype was recorded only once. The rearrangement joins TRBV6-5 to TRBJ1-1, with no clear D. The CDR3 runs 15 residues. Trimming stripped 2 bases from V and 0 bases from J, with 10 bases between. Germline V CDR1 and CDR2: MNHEY, SVGAGI. In DNA form, the CDR3 reads TGTGCCAGCAGTTACGTGGCTCATTTGAACACTGAAGCTTTCTTT. Its protein is CASSYVAHLNTEAFF.

The V and J genes are TRBV3-1 and TRBJ2-5; D is unclear. Germline lookup yields CDR1 LGHDT and CDR2 YNNKEL (reference sequence). CDR3 length: 15 residues. The ends were cut back, 1 base at V and 5 bases at J, with 14 bases in the middle. The CDR3 coding sequence is TGTGCCAGCAGCCAAGGACCTCTCCCTGGGGAGACCCAGTACTTC. Protein: CASSQGPLPGETQYF.

This clonotype was seen only once. The CDR3 is CASSLRTSGGANEQFF. CDR3 bases: TGCGCCAGCAGCCTCAGGACTAGCGGGGGGGCCAATGAGCAGTTCTTC. This rearrangement joins TRBV5-1 to TRBJ2-1, with TRBD2 matching over 15 bases. V trimming: 4 bases; J trimming: 6 bases; junction bases outside the gene matches: 5. This CDR3 is 16 amino acids long. Germline assignment: CDR1 SGHRS and CDR2 YFSETQ.

The gene calls are TRBV29-1 and TRBJ1-1; D not certain. Trimming cost V 4 bases and J 3 bases, with 6 bases left between them. Germline CDR1 SQVTM, CDR2 ANQGSEA. The CDR3 length is 11 residues. CDR3 sequence: CSVVSYTEAFF. The CDR3 bases are TGCAGCGTTGTTTCATACACTGAAGCTTTCTTT.

The chain recombines TRBV20-1 with TRBJ2-1; 8 bases align to TRBD2. This CDR3 has 15 residues. Germline V gene data show CDR1 as DFQATT and CDR2 as SNEGSKA (reference sequence). J gave up 5 bases and V 0 bases, and 6 bases lay outside the gene matches. The chain's CDR3 is CSARDWREVDNEQFF. DNA of the CDR3: TGCAGTGCTAGAGATTGGCGGGAGGTCGACAATGAGCAGTTCTTC.

The chain links TRBV6-1 to TRBJ1-2; TRBD1 matches 7 bases. CDR1 and CDR2 (germline): MNHNS, SASEGT. The CDR3 sequence is 15 residues long. V dropped 3 bases and J dropped 4; count of bases not matched to a gene: 8. The CDR3 DNA is TGTGCCAGCAGTGAGGGGGGACAGAGCTTCTATGGCTACACCTTC. Its protein product is CASSEGGQSFYGYTF.

The chain is built from TRBV12-3 or TRBV12-4 and TRBJ1-1; 11 bases align to TRBD1. CDR3 length equals 15 residues. Losses at the gene ends were 5 bases for V and 0 bases for J; bases not matched to a gene: 2. The CDR3 spells CASSGTGGMNTEAFF. The CDR3 nucleotides read TGTGCCAGCAGTGGGACAGGGGGGATGAACACTGAAGCTTTCTTT.

The chain employs TRBV6-5 and TRBJ1-5; no clear D gene. V was clipped by 0 bases and J by 7 bases, with 10 bases between them. The CDR3 loop spans 14 amino acids. CDR1 is MNHEY and CDR2 is SVGAGI in the germline V gene. The CDR3 sequence is CASSYSVTIQPQHF. The CDR3 DNA reads as TGTGCCAGCAGTTACTCAGTTACGATCCAGCCCCAGCATTTT.

This chain connects TRBV15 to TRBJ1-1, with 8 bases that match TRBD1. CDR1 is LNHNV, CDR2 YYDKDF, per germline (reference sequence). The CDR3 runs to 15 residues. Trimming at V came to 3 bases and at J to 2 bases, leaving 5 bases not matched to a gene. CDR3 bases: TGTGCCACCAGCAGGGGACAGGAGTTCAACACTGAAGCTTTCTTT. Protein product: CATSRGQEFNTEAFF. Together with reference TRBV15 and TRBJ1-1, the CDR3 gives the full variable domain: DAMVIQNPRYQVTQFGKPVTLSCSQTLNHNVMYWYQQKSSQAPKLLFHYYDKDFNNEADTPDNFQSRRPNTSFCFLDIRSPGLGDTAMYLCATSRGQEFNTEAFFGQGTRLTVV.

This rearrangement joins TRBV28 to TRBJ2-2, with unresolved D. V was cut by 4 bases and J by 7 bases, with 10 bases left in between. CDR1 and CDR2 (germline): MDHEN, SYDVKM. CDR3 length: 13 residues. CDR3 loop: CASSWTHLGELFF. Here the CDR3 DNA reads TGTGCCAGCAGTTGGACCCATCTCGGGGAGCTGTTTTTT.

The DNA for the CDR3 is TGTGCCAGCAGTGAAAGTTGGGGGGACGATGGCTACACCTTC. Translation gives CASSESWGDDGYTF. V usage is TRBV2 and J usage is TRBJ1-2; D is possibly TRBD1 (5 bases). The germline gives CDR1 SNHLY, CDR2 FYNNEI. This CDR3 contains 14 residues. V dropped 2 bases and J dropped 6 bases, with 13 bases sitting between them.

This sequence joins TRBV10-3 and TRBJ1-4; the D is unclear. The CDR3 runs 14 residues. Germline assignment: CDR1 ENHRY and CDR2 SYGVKD. V was pared by 6 bases and J by 11 bases, with 19 bases between. The CDR3, as DNA: TGTGCCATCAGCGGATCTGGACTAGACGGGAAACTGTTTTTT. This translates into CAISGSGLDGKLFF.

The V call is TRBV6-2 or TRBV6-3, the J call TRBJ2-3, with TRBD1 identical over 7 bases. V lost 10 bases to trimming and J lost 2 bases; unmatched junction nucleotides: 6. Germline V gene sequence: CDR1 MNHEY, CDR2 SVGEGT. The CDR3 consists of 13 residues. The CDR3 reads CATRGQYTDTQYF. In DNA, the CDR3 is TGTGCCACCAGGGGACAGTACACAGATACGCAGTATTTT.

This chain links TRBV20-1 with TRBJ2-2, with 9 bases matching TRBD1. Looked up from germline, CDR1 is DFQATT and CDR2 is SNEGSKA (reference sequence). The J segment lost 1 base and the V segment lost 6 bases, leaving 15 bases of the junction unmatched. This CDR3 is 18 amino acids long. CDR3 in DNA: TGCAGTGCCCCGAGGACAGGGGCGAAGTCTTTGAACACCGGGGAGCTGTTTTTT. Its protein is CSAPRTGAKSLNTGELFF.

V and J are TRBV7-2 and TRBJ2-1; D is perhaps TRBD1 or TRBD2 (5 bases each). Germline CDR1 reads SGHTA; CDR2 reads FQGNSA. The germline V and J ends were trimmed by 6 bases and 2 bases, with 14 bases remaining between them. The CDR3 has 15 amino acids. The CDR3 coding sequence is TGTGCCAGCAGTGGGGGAAAGGATGCCTACAATGAGCAGTTCTTC. It yields the protein CASSGGKDAYNEQFF. Full variable domain (missing parts from reference TRBV7-2 and TRBJ2-1): GAGVSQSPSNKVTEKGKDVELRCDPISGHTALYWYRQSLGQGLEFLIYFQGNSAPDKSGLPSDRFSAERTGGSVSTLTIQRTQQEDSAVYLCASSGGKDAYNEQFFGPGTRLTVL.

The V call is TRBV27, the J call TRBJ1-2; 10 nucleotides agree with TRBD1. This CDR3 is built from 16 residues. The ends lost 1 base at V and 4 bases at J; junction bases unmatched: 6. CDR1 and CDR2 from the germline V gene are MNHEY and SMNVEV (reference sequence). Written as DNA, the CDR3 is TGTGCCAGCAGTTTATTCCCCGGGACAGGGGCCTATGGCTACACCTTC. This translates into CASSLFPGTGAYGYTF.

The chain couples TRBV7-2 to TRBJ2-5, with 9 bases aligning to TRBD2. Germline assignment: CDR1 SGHTA and CDR2 FQGNSA. Germline trimming cut 6 bases from V and 5 bases from J; bases unmatched to any gene: 10. This CDR3 has 15 amino acids. CDR3 region: CASRQSGRMGETQYF. The CDR3 DNA is TGTGCCAGCAGACAAAGCGGGAGGATGGGGGAGACCCAGTACTTC.

The chain uses TRBV12-3 or TRBV12-4 and TRBJ2-3; TRBD1 is a possible D gene (6 bases). Trimming cost V 5 bases and J 1 base, with 22 bases left between them. CDR3 size: 18 residues. CDR3 protein: CASSTGTYQGYGTDTQYF. DNA for the CDR3: TGTGCCAGCAGTACTGGGACATATCAAGGGTATGGCACAGATACGCAGTATTTT.

This clonotype was found once. One junction end does not reproduce the germline sequence, and a read error may be involved. The J gene is TRBJ1-1, the V gene TRBV10-3; 9 nucleotides agree with TRBD1. The germline gives CDR1 ENHRY, CDR2 SYGVKD. CDR3 length: 15 amino acids. The CDR3 region is CAISSRQGVKTEAFF. CDR3 sequence (DNA): TGTGCCATCAGTTCCAGACAGGGGGTGAAGACTGAAGCTTTCTTT.

The V gene is TRBV12-3 or TRBV12-4, the J gene TRBJ2-7; 8 bases agree with TRBD2. The CDR3 length is 14 residues. V dropped 2 bases and J dropped 4; count of bases not matched to a gene: 4. The CDR3 bases are TGTGCCAGCAGTTTATCTACTAGCGGTTACGAGCAGTACTTC. Translation: CASSLSTSGYEQYF.

J is TRBJ2-5 and V is TRBV24-1, with D possibly TRBD1 on 6 matching bases. CDR3 length: 15 residues. Germline V lookup: CDR1 KGHDR, CDR2 SFDVKD. Trimming took 1 base from V and 3 from J, leaving 11 bases between them. The CDR3 region has the DNA TGTGCCACCAGTGATTTCCGAGGGGGTGAAGAGACCCAGTACTTC. Its translation: CATSDFRGGEETQYF.

This chain joins TRBV6-1 and TRBJ1-2; D possibly corresponds to TRBD1 (6 bases). Looked up from germline, CDR1 is MNHNS and CDR2 is SASEGT. V was cut by 8 bases and J by 3 bases, with 19 bases left in between. The CDR3 has 15 residues. The CDR3 is CASYDTGYYDYGYTF. The CDR3 DNA reads as TGTGCCAGCTACGATACAGGGTACTACGACTATGGCTACACCTTC.